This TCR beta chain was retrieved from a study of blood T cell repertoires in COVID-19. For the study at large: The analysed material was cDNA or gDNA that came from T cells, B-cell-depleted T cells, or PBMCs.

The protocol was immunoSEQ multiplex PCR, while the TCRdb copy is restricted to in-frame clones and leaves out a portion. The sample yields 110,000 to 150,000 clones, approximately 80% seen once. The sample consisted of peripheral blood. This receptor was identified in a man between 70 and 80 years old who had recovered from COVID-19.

The CDR3 nucleotides are TGCGCCAGCAGCCCTAGCCTTCCGTATTCTAGCACAGATACGCAGTATTTT. Its translation is CASSPSLPYSSTDTQYF. The gene calls are TRBV5-1 and TRBJ2-3, with D perhaps TRBD2 (5 bases). Germline CDR1 SGHRS, CDR2 YFSETQ. The CDR3 covers 17 residues. Between the trimmed V and J ends, which lost 4 bases and 0 bases, there was a span of 18 bases.